This is a list of T cell receptor beta chains from one sample in a study of blood T cell repertoires in COVID-19. Only in-frame clones appear in the TCRdb table, and some are missing; sequencing was by immunoSEQ multiplex PCR. Of roughly 80,000 clones listed, about four fifths are singletons. The source material was peripheral blood. The receptors originated from a human donor in a cohort sampled during active COVID-19. CDR3s include the opening cysteine and the closing phenylalanine or tryptophan. Fields, in order: J gene, D gene, clone size, V gene, CDR3 protein, CDR3 DNA. D genes are given only for firm matches. Size values are once, few and many counts, or a class for expanded clones, and some rows have none.

TRBJ2-7	TRBD1	NA	TRBV10-1	CASRPGQGVPYEQYF	TGCGCCAGCAGACCCGGACAGGGTGTCCCCTACGAGCAGTACTTC
TRBJ1-2	NA	NA	TRBV5-5	CASSLAAGYGYTF	TGTGCCAGCAGCTTGGCAGCGGGCTATGGCTACACCTTC
TRBJ2-3	TRBD1	few	TRBV10-1	CASSDDLTGGGPDTQYF	TGCGCCAGCAGTGACGACCTGACAGGGGGCGGACCAGATACGCAGTATTTT
TRBJ2-5	TRBD2	NA	TRBV19	CASSPLGGSSFGTQYF	TGTGCCAGTAGTCCATTGGGCGGGAGCTCTTTTGGGACCCAGTACTTC
TRBJ2-7	NA	NA	TRBV14	CASSQPNPPYEQYF	TGTGCCAGCAGCCAGCCTAATCCCCCCTACGAGCAGTACTTC
TRBJ1-1	NA	NA	TRBV5-1	CASRGGKTAEAFF	TGCGCCAGCAGAGGGGGAAAGACAGCTGAAGCTTTCTTT
TRBJ2-5	NA	NA	TRBV7-7	CASSLGGEETQYF	TGTGCTAGCAGCTTAGGGGGAGAAGAGACCCAGTACTTC
TRBJ2-5	TRBD2	NA	TRBV7-2	CASSSLAGPEETQYF	TGTGCCAGCAGCTCACTAGCGGGGCCGGAAGAGACCCAGTACTTC
TRBJ1-2	TRBD1	NA	TRBV6-2/TRBV6-3	CASSHRSGQGIYGYTF	TGTGCCAGCAGTCACCGATCGGGACAGGGGATATATGGCTACACCTTC
TRBJ2-7	TRBD2	NA	TRBV6-1	CASSEFRGGQYEQYF	TGTGCCAGCAGTGAATTTCGGGGGGGGCAGTACGAGCAGTACTTC
TRBJ2-5	TRBD1	NA	TRBV4-2	CASSQGTGRETQYF	TGTGCCAGCAGCCAAGGGACAGGGAGGGAGACCCAGTACTTC
TRBJ1-5	TRBD1	NA	TRBV7-8	CASSLARTGNQPQHF	TGTGCCAGCAGCTTAGCCCGGACAGGGAATCAGCCCCAGCATTTT
TRBJ1-1	NA	NA	TRBV5-1	CASSLDSGGAEAFF	TGCGCCAGCAGCTTGGACTCGGGAGGAGCTGAAGCTTTCTTT
TRBJ1-1	NA	NA	TRBV7-2	CASSFPGQNEAFF	TGTGCCAGCAGCTTTCCCGGACAGAACGAAGCTTTCTTT
TRBJ1-3	NA	NA	TRBV29-1	CSGGWATGFTIYF	TGCAGCGGGGGGTGGGCAACCGGTTTCACCATATATTTT
TRBJ1-3	NA	NA	TRBV27	CASSRFPGGLSSGNTIYF	TGTGCCAGCAGTAGGTTCCCCGGGGGTTTGAGCTCTGGAAACACCATATATTTT
TRBJ2-2	TRBD2	NA	TRBV19	CASSGLAGGNTGELFF	TGTGCCAGTAGCGGACTAGCGGGGGGGAACACCGGGGAGCTGTTTTTT